The next 14 T cell receptor beta chains were all read from a single sample in a study of cytomegalovirus exposure and HLA in healthy donors. With 60 Vbeta and 13 Jbeta primers, the PCR was carried out. Profiled with immunoSEQ multiplex PCR; TCRdb holds only in-frame clones, not every one. The data hold roughly 130,000 clones, with approximately 72% observed a single time. Input material: PBMCs. Source of these receptors: a man younger than 35 in good health and CMV-seronegative.

CDR3 nucleotide sequence: TGTGCCAGTAGTATCTTGGCGGGGGAGTCCTACGAGCAGTACTTC. It specifies CASSILAGESYEQYF. The chain has TRBV19 and TRBJ2-7; 7 positions agree with TRBD2. J was trimmed by 1 base and V by 3 bases; bases with no gene match: 6. The CDR3 is 15 amino acids. Germline V gene sequence: CDR1 LNHDA, CDR2 SQIVND (reference sequence). Full variable domain (missing parts from reference TRBV19 and TRBJ2-7): DGGITQSPKYLFRKEGQNVTLSCEQNLNHDAMYWYRQDPGQGLRLIYYSQIVNDFQKGDIAEGYSVSREKKESFPLTVTSAQKNPTAFYLCASSILAGESYEQYFGPGTRLTVT.

The chain combines TRBV6-5 with TRBJ2-3; TRBD2 matches 7 bases. CDR3 length equals 15 residues. The germline V gene encodes CDR1 MNHEY and CDR2 SVGAGI. With 2 bases clipped from V and 1 base from J, the junction kept 3 bases outside the gene matches. The CDR3 reads CASSYGLAGTDTQYF. CDR3 in DNA: TGTGCCAGCAGTTACGGGCTAGCGGGCACAGATACGCAGTATTTT.

The gene calls are TRBV2 and TRBJ2-3; 13 bases are shared with TRBD2. The V and J ends lost 4 bases and 12 bases, in that order; junction bases with no gene match: 16. The CDR3 length is 17 residues. Germline CDR1 and CDR2: SNHLY and FYNNEI. CDR3 coding DNA: TGTGCCAGCAGTGCACTGCAGGGCCGACTAGCGGGGGGTCGACAGTATTTT. Amino acid sequence: CASSALQGRLAGGRQYF. Combining the CDR3 with reference TRBV2 and TRBJ2-3 gives the whole variable domain EPEVTQTPSHQVTQMGQEVILRCVPISNHLYFYWYRQILGQKVEFLVSFYNNEISEKSEIFDDQFSVERPDGSNFTLKIRSTKLEDSAMYFCASSALQGRLAGGRQYFGPGTRLTVL.

J is TRBJ2-1 and V is TRBV28; weak D call: TRBD1 (5 bases). Germline-derived CDR1 and CDR2 are MDHEN and SYDVKM. Between the trimmed V and J ends, which lost 7 bases and 9 bases, there was a span of 16 bases. The length of the CDR3 is 13 residues. The CDR3 protein is CASTPDTTGEQFF. The CDR3 bases are TGTGCCAGCACACCGGACACCACAGGTGAGCAGTTCTTC.

The J gene is TRBJ2-4, the V gene TRBV19; D is possibly TRBD2 (5 bases). The V gene lost 7 bases and the J gene lost 0 bases, with 13 bases spanning the gap. CDR3 size: 15 residues. Per germline, CDR1 LNHDA and CDR2 SQIVND (reference sequence). CDR3: CASKEGRLAKNIQYF. CDR3 in DNA: TGTGCCAGTAAAGAGGGCAGGCTAGCCAAAAACATTCAGTACTTC.

The V gene is TRBV9, the J gene TRBJ1-3, with unresolved D. V lost 7 bases, J lost 1 base, and 12 bases lay in between. CDR1 and CDR2 (germline): SGDLS, YYNGEE. The CDR3 runs to 14 residues. Here the CDR3 reads CASSPPQSGNTIYF. In DNA form, the CDR3 reads TGTGCCAGCTCCCCCCCCCAGTCTGGAAACACCATATATTTT. The complete variable domain, with remaining parts taken from reference TRBV9 and TRBJ1-3, reads DSGVTQTPKHLITATGQRVTLRCSPRSGDLSVYWYQQSLDQGLQFLIQYYNGEERAKGNILERFSAQQFPDLHSELNLSSLELGDSALYFCASSPPQSGNTIYFGEGSWLTVV.

This clone was detected only a few times. The CDR3, as DNA: TGTGCCTGGAGGGAGATTGACAGGCCGAACACTGAAGCTTTCTTT. The encoded protein is CAWREIDRPNTEAFF. This chain links TRBV30 with TRBJ1-1, with D perhaps matching TRBD1 (6 bases). Germline CDR1 GTSNPN, CDR2 SVGIG (reference sequence). V lost 3 bases, J lost 1 base, and 15 bases lay in between. The CDR3 length is 15 residues.

The V and J genes are TRBV28 and TRBJ2-7; 9 positions match TRBD1. Germline-derived CDR1 and CDR2 are MDHEN and SYDVKM. V trimming: 7 bases; J trimming: 10 bases; junction bases outside the gene matches: 14. The CDR3 covers 14 residues. The CDR3 nucleotides read TGTGCCAGCACGACGGAAACAGGGGGCGCATCTCAGTACTTC. Amino acids: CASTTETGGASQYF.

The rearrangement joins TRBV10-3 to TRBJ2-1, with 10 nucleotides matching TRBD2. Germline CDR1 ENHRY, CDR2 SYGVKD. The CDR3 is 15 residues long. V lost 4 bases and J lost 6; bases outside the gene matches: 6. The CDR3 reads CAISAVAGGPNEQFF. The CDR3 DNA follows: TGTGCCATCAGTGCGGTAGCGGGGGGCCCCAATGAGCAGTTCTTC.

The chain recombines TRBV27 with TRBJ1-1, with 12 bases that match TRBD1. The CDR3 consists of 15 residues. Unmatched junction bases numbered 8, after V lost 5 bases and J lost 7 bases. CDR1 is MNHEY and CDR2 is SMNVEV in the germline V gene (reference sequence). CDR3 sequence reads: CASSPGDRGPVEAFF. Here the CDR3 DNA reads TGTGCCAGCAGTCCTGGGGACAGGGGGCCCGTTGAAGCTTTCTTT.

The chain joins TRBV7-2 to TRBJ2-7, with TRBD1 identical over 8 bases. V shed 5 bases, J shed 7 bases, and the junction held 16 bases outside the gene matches. This CDR3 spans 16 amino acids. Germline V gene lookup returns CDR1 SGHTA and CDR2 FQGNSA. The CDR3 here is CASSAGQGRLVLEQYF. The CDR3, as DNA: TGTGCCAGCAGCGCCGGACAGGGAAGATTAGTGTTGGAGCAGTACTTC.

Turning to this clone: One end of the junction does not line up with germline, which may come from a read error. The chain couples TRBV19 to TRBJ1-2; TRBD1 matches at 7 bases. The germline V gene has CDR1 LNHDA and CDR2 SQIVND (reference sequence). The CDR3 extends over 12 amino acids. The CDR3 sequence: CASKTGYDGYPF. Written as DNA, the CDR3 is TGTGCCAGTAAGACAGGGTACGATGGCTACCCCTTC.

V is TRBV19 and J is TRBJ2-1, with TRBD2 matching over 10 bases. V lost 5 bases to trimming and J lost 4 bases; unmatched junction nucleotides: 5. The CDR3 is made up of 15 amino acids. Germline-derived CDR1 and CDR2 are LNHDA and SQIVND (reference sequence). The CDR3 loop reads CASSETSGPYNEQFF. CDR3 sequence (DNA): TGTGCCAGTAGTGAGACTAGCGGGCCTTACAATGAGCAGTTCTTC.

This clone was seen a few times. The J gene is TRBJ1-2, the V gene TRBV4-3; a possible D gene is TRBD1 (5 bases). Germline V lookup: CDR1 LGHNA, CDR2 YSLEER. V lost 1 base and J 7 bases, leaving 10 bases between the germline ends. This CDR3 is 13 amino acids long. The CDR3 DNA reads as TGCGCCAGCAGCCAAGTCTCAGGGCTTGGCTACACCTTC. Translating it yields CASSQVSGLGYTF.